Listed below are T cell receptor beta chains from one sample, sequenced in a study of control samples from healthy donors and cancer patients. Here immunoSEQ multiplex PCR was the method, and the copy in TCRdb shows in-frame clones only, minus some. The table includes 60,000 to 80,000 clones, about 90% detected once. The sequenced sample was blood. Receptor source: a woman aged 45-60 years in good health. CDR3s include the opening cysteine and the closing phenylalanine or tryptophan. The D gene is left open where the match is weak. Clone size is not always given. Where it is, it says once, few, many or a class for expanded clones.

v_call	d_call	j_call	clone_size	cdr3_nt	cdr3_aa
TRBV7-9	-	TRBJ1-3	-	TGTGCCAGCAGCTTAGCCAGGGTTGGTGGAAACACCATATATTTT	CASSLARVGGNTIYF
TRBV6-4	TRBD2	TRBJ2-1	-	TGTGCCAGCAGCCCCGCGGCTAGCGGGTACAATGAGCAGTTCTTC	CASSPAASGYNEQFF
TRBV5-1	-	TRBJ2-1	-	TGCGCCAGCAGCTTGGAGAACAATGAGCAGTTCTTC	CASSLENNEQFF
TRBV28	-	TRBJ2-3	-	TGTGCCAGCAGTTATTCTCCGAGCACAGATACGCAGTATTTT	CASSYSPSTDTQYF
TRBV3-1/TRBV3-2	-	TRBJ2-2	-	TGTGCCAGCAGCCAAGCCCACACCGGGGAGCTGTTTTTT	CASSQAHTGELFF
TRBV6-2/TRBV6-3	-	TRBJ2-1	-	TGTGCCAGCTGCCGCCGAGGGTCGAACAATGAGCAGTTCTTC	CASCRRGSNNEQFF
TRBV28	-	TRBJ2-7	-	TGTGCCAGCAGTTTCTTGGCGGGGGCGCAGGAGCAGTACTTC	CASSFLAGAQEQYF
TRBV7-6	-	TRBJ2-2	-	TGTGCCAGCAGAGGACAGTTCAACACCGGGGAGCTGTTTTTT	CASRGQFNTGELFF
TRBV6-4	TRBD2	TRBJ2-1	-	TGTGCCAGCAGTTTTAGCGGGAGTGGCTCCTACAATGAGCAGTTCTTC	CASSFSGSGSYNEQFF
TRBV30	TRBD1	TRBJ2-1	-	TGTGCCTGGACCCTCGGGACAGGGGACAATGAGCAGTTCTTC	CAWTLGTGDNEQFF
TRBV19	TRBD1	TRBJ1-2	once	TGTGCCAGTAGTATAGCCGGACAGGCTGGCTATGGCTACACCTTC	CASSIAGQAGYGYTF
TRBV28	-	TRBJ1-5	-	TGTGCCAGCAGTTTAGAAGCTATCAGGCCCCAGCATTTT	CASSLEAIRPQHF
TRBV27	TRBD2	TRBJ2-7	once	TGTGCCAGCAGTACAAGGGGAGGGTCCTACGAGCAGTACTTC	CASSTRGGSYEQYF
TRBV6-5	-	TRBJ2-2	once	TGTGCCAGCAGTTACTCGGTAGGAGCAGCCGGGGAGCTGTTTTTT	CASSYSVGAAGELFF
TRBV13	-	TRBJ2-1	-	TGTGCCAGCAGCTTAGGGCATCAGGATGAGCAGTTCTTC	CASSLGHQDEQFF
TRBV5-4	-	TRBJ2-3	-	TGTGCCAGCAGCTTGTTTGGCACAGATACGCAGTATTTT	CASSLFGTDTQYF
TRBV5-1	-	TRBJ2-3	few	TGCGCCAGCAGCTTGTTGGACAGCACAGATACGCAGTATTTT	CASSLLDSTDTQYF
TRBV27	-	TRBJ1-6	-	TGTGCCAGCAATTTAGGCAGGAGCTCCTATAATTCACCCCTCCACTTT	CASNLGRSSYNSPLHF
TRBV9	-	TRBJ1-5	-	TGTGCCAGCAGCGTAGGGGTCGGCAATCAGCCCCAGCATTTT	CASSVGVGNQPQHF
TRBV5-1	-	TRBJ2-7	-	TGCGCCAGCAGCTTTAACGCGGCCGGATCCCTCTCCTACGAGCAGTACTTC	CASSFNAAGSLSYEQYF
TRBV2	-	TRBJ2-7	-	TGTGCCAGCTCCAGCTACGAGCAGTACTTC	CASSSYEQYF